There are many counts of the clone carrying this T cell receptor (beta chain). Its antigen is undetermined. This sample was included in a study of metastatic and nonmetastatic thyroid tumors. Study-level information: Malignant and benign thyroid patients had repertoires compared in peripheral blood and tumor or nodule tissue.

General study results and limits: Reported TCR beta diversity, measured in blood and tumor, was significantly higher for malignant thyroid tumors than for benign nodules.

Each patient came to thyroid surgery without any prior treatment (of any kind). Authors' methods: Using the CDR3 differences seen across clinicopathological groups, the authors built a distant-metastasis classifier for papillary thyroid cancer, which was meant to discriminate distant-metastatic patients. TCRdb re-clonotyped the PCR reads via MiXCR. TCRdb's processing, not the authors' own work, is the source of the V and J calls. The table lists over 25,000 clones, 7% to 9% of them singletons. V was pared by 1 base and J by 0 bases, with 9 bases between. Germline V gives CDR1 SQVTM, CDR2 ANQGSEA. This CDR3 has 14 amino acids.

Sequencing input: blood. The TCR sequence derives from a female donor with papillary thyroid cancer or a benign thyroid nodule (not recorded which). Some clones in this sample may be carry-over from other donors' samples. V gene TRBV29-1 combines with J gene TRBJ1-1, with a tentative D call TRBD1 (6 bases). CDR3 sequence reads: CSVEVWDMNTEAFF. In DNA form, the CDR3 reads TGCAGCGTTGAAGTCTGGGACATGAACACTGAAGCTTTCTTT.